This T cell receptor beta chain was sequenced in a study of blood T cells in healthy people across ages. This CDR3 spans 16 amino acids. Germline CDR1 is MGHRA and CDR2 is YSYEKL. Trimming pared 0 bases from V and 7 bases from J, leaving 16 bases between. Each donor gave approximately 9.5 milliliters of peripheral blood. A second PCR, run for about 7 to 11 cycles, used a sample-barcoded 5' primer plus a J-beta primer mix. TCRdb reanalysed the 5' RACE reads using MiXCR and keeps one entry per CDR3 protein. The sample lists 550,000 to 750,000 distinct CDR3 sequences; around 21% were seen once. This clonotype was seen only a few times. The target antigen is unknown. General study findings and limits: In these data, TCR beta diversity tracked strongly with naive T cell percentage.

This receptor was identified in a man between 65 and 85 years old in good health. This rearrangement joins TRBV4-1 to TRBJ2-1; tentative D call: TRBD1 (5 bases). Sequencing input: blood. CDR3 sequence reads: CASSQDRQGFGNEQFF. The CDR3 DNA reads TGCGCCAGCAGCCAAGATCGCCAGGGCTTTGGAAATGAGCAGTTCTTC.